This T cell receptor (beta chain) was obtained from a study of blood T cell repertoires in COVID-19. Whole-study context: Samples taken during acute and convalescent COVID-19 were collected in the United States, Italy and Spain.

Using immunoSEQ multiplex PCR, the repertoire was profiled, and TCRdb retains in-frame clones only, with some absent. The top ten hold about 5.8% of the sample, which has approximately 18,000 clones, 90% to 95% seen once. CDR1 and CDR2 (germline): MNHEY, SVGAGI. The CDR3 has 14 amino acids. Trimming stripped 4 bases from V and 0 bases from J, with 8 bases between. The sequencing sample was made of peripheral blood. This sequence was found in a human donor in a cohort sampled during active COVID-19. The chain carries TRBV6-5 and TRBJ2-3; maybe TRBD2 (6 bases). This chain's CDR3 is CASSWGDSTDTQYF. The CDR3 DNA reads TGTGCCAGCAGTTGGGGGGATAGCACAGATACGCAGTATTTT.